The sequence of this TCR beta chain was determined in a study of blood T cell repertoires in COVID-19. Background on the study: Italy, Spain and the United States were the sources of the convalescent and acute COVID-19 samples. PBMCs, B-cell-depleted T cells, or T cells provided the cDNA or gDNA that made up the material.

This CDR3 has 14 residues. Trimming cost V 3 bases and J 4 bases, with 12 bases left between them. Germline lookup yields CDR1 LGHDT and CDR2 YNNKEL (reference sequence). Cohorts were assigned according to the clinical history that participants reported. In its sample, this clone was seen once. In the study's own analysis: Estimation of nucleated cell counts was performed using reference gene primer amplification. Measured with immunoSEQ multiplex PCR; TCRdb has only the in-frame clones, and not every one. D and trimming come from the DNA, and the V and J calls and clone size come from that table. The sample lists a few hundred thousand clones, roughly 85% occurring once.

This TCR came from a woman between 50 and 59 years old who had recovered from COVID-19. This chain joins TRBV3-1 (or the pseudogene TRBV3-2) and TRBJ1-2; possibly TRBD1 for D (6 bases). The sample consisted of PBMCs or T cells enriched from blood (not recorded which). CDR3 amino acids: CASSHGDKSYGYTF. DNA for the CDR3: TGTGCCAGCAGCCACGGGGACAAGAGCTATGGCTACACCTTC.